The next 12 T cell receptor beta chains were all read from a single sample in a study of beta chain features in type 1 diabetes. As every portion of the isolated RNA was reverse transcribed, the sequencing read expressed TCRB transcripts. Assay: immunoSEQ multiplex PCR; the TCRdb copy retains only in-frame clones and omits some. The data show 600,000 to 650,000 clones, 15% to 19% seen once. The source material was naive CD4+ T cells from blood. These receptors were collected from a man younger than 35 in good health.

This clone was seen a few times. The chain couples TRBV7-9 to TRBJ1-6; tentatively, D is TRBD1 (6 bases). This CDR3 is 16 amino acids long. Germline CDR1 is SEHNR and CDR2 is FQNEAQ (reference sequence). Trimming took 5 bases from V and 5 from J, leaving 16 bases between them. The CDR3 DNA is TGTGCCAGCAGCCACAGGGAGACGGGAAATAATTCACCCCTCCACTTT. Its translation: CASSHRETGNNSPLHF.

The rearrangement joins TRBV7-3 to TRBJ2-7; D may be TRBD2 (5 bases). Per the germline V gene, CDR1 is SGHTA and CDR2 is FQGTGA. V lost 2 bases and J 5 bases, leaving 10 bases between the germline ends. The CDR3 contains 13 residues. CDR3 region: CASSLARRDEQYF. CDR3 DNA sequence: TGTGCCAGCAGCTTAGCGAGGCGGGACGAGCAGTACTTC.

This rearrangement joins TRBV29-1 to TRBJ1-1, with D possibly TRBD1 on 5 matching bases. Trimming took 7 bases from V and 0 from J, leaving 12 bases between them. The CDR3 contains 13 residues. Germline V lookup: CDR1 SQVTM, CDR2 ANQGSEA. CDR3 protein: CSAKTGVNTEAFF. The CDR3 region has the DNA TGCAGCGCGAAGACGGGGGTGAACACTGAAGCTTTCTTT.

This chain connects TRBV7-2 to TRBJ1-2; 8 nucleotides agree with TRBD1. The germline V gene has CDR1 SGHTA and CDR2 FQGNSA. V gave up 5 bases and J gave up 4 bases; unmatched junction bases: 3. CDR3 size: 13 residues. CDR3 DNA: TGTGCCAGCAGCACTGGGACAGGCTATGGCTACACCTTC. Translated: CASSTGTGYGYTF.

This clone was counted a few times. The V call is TRBV4-2, the J call TRBJ1-1; D is unclear. There are 15 residues in the CDR3. V lost 0 bases and J lost 1, with 9 bases in between. Germline V gives CDR1 LGHNA, CDR2 YNFKEQ. CDR3 nucleotide sequence: TGTGCCAGCAGCCAAGAGATCCGGTCGAACACTGAAGCTTTCTTT. Translation: CASSQEIRSNTEAFF.

This clone occurred a few times. The chain combines TRBV6-5 with TRBJ1-1; 7 bases are shared with TRBD1. Germline V gene lookup returns CDR1 MNHEY and CDR2 SVGAGI. The CDR3 totals 14 residues. V dropped 2 bases and J dropped 3; count of bases not matched to a gene: 3. CDR3 in amino acids: CASSYKGADTEAFF. The CDR3 DNA reads TGTGCCAGCAGTTACAAGGGGGCGGACACTGAAGCTTTCTTT.

This clone has just a few counts. The CDR3 spells CSVLPRGPGANVLTF. CDR3 coding DNA: TGCAGCGTTCTACCTAGGGGGCCTGGGGCCAACGTCCTGACTTTC. The rearrangement links TRBV29-1 to TRBJ2-6, with 7 bases lining up with TRBD1. This CDR3 region has 15 residues. Germline loops: CDR1 SQVTM, CDR2 ANQGSEA. Trimming took 5 bases from V and 2 from J; bases not matched to a gene: 6.

With regard to this clone: One end of the junction is discordant with germline, which a read error may explain. Within the sample, other DNA sequences also encode this same CDR3. The chain is built from TRBV28 and TRBJ2-5; D unclear. The CDR3 covers 14 residues. Germline V gene data show CDR1 as MDHEN and CDR2 as SYDVKM. Here the CDR3 reads CASISSSSSETQYF. The CDR3 DNA reads as TGTGCTAGCATTAGTTCCTCTTCTTCGGAGACCCAGTACTTC.

The rearrangement joins TRBV18 to TRBJ1-1; TRBD1 might be the D (5 bases). The germline V and J ends were trimmed by 0 bases and 5 bases, with 10 bases remaining between them. Germline V gives CDR1 KGHSH, CDR2 LQKENI. There are 14 residues in the CDR3. The CDR3 spells CASSPPGGWTEAFF. For the CDR3, the DNA is TGTGCCAGCTCACCACCGGGGGGATGGACTGAAGCTTTCTTT.

The chain recombines TRBV6-5 with TRBJ1-1; the match to TRBD1 covers 7 bases. The CDR3 spans 15 residues. V lost 7 bases to trimming and J lost 3 bases; unmatched junction nucleotides: 11. Germline assignment: CDR1 MNHEY and CDR2 SVGAGI. The CDR3 DNA follows: TGTGCCAGCACTAAACTGACAGGGCTGCACACTGAAGCTTTCTTT. This codes for CASTKLTGLHTEAFF.

V gene TRBV10-3 combines with J gene TRBJ2-2, with D possibly being TRBD1 (6 bases). V gave up 7 bases and J gave up 0 bases, with 9 bases separating them. The CDR3 spans 14 residues. Germline V gene data show CDR1 as ENHRY and CDR2 as SYGVKD. Here the CDR3 DNA reads TGTGCCATCACTGGACAGACGAACACCGGGGAGCTGTTTTTT. Amino acid sequence: CAITGQTNTGELFF.

The table lists this clone with a few counts. V gene TRBV19 combines with J gene TRBJ1-5, with TRBD1 as a possible D gene (5 bases). V was shortened by 3 bases and J by 2 bases, with 11 bases between the two germline ends. In germline, CDR1 is LNHDA, CDR2 SQIVND (reference sequence). CDR3 length: 15 residues. The CDR3 bases are TGTGCCAGTAGTATTGGACACCTCGGCAATCAGCCCCAGCATTTT. This sequence encodes CASSIGHLGNQPQHF.